This T cell receptor (beta chain) was documented in a study of blood T cell repertoires in COVID-19. Study-level information: From T cells, B-cell-depleted T cells, or PBMCs came the material, which was cDNA or gDNA.

How the authors handled the data: Estimation of nucleated cell counts was performed using reference gene primer amplification. Assay: immunoSEQ multiplex PCR; the TCRdb copy retains only in-frame clones and omits some. Clone size and the V and J calls come from that table; the DNA yielded D and trimming. The table includes over 200,000 clones, over 75% detected once. The study assigned cohorts using participant-reported clinical history. Cohort 3 donors were reported recovered after two negative PCRs, clearance, or symptom resolution. This clonotype originated in a woman aged 45-65 years who had recovered from COVID-19. The sequenced sample was PBMCs or T cells enriched from blood (not recorded which).

The CDR3 region has the DNA TGTGCCAGCAGTGAGTTGGGGACAGACAATTCACCCCTCCACTTT. Protein product: CASSELGTDNSPLHF. The chain has TRBV2 and TRBJ1-6; 7 bases are shared with TRBD1. CDR1 and CDR2 from the germline V gene are SNHLY and FYNNEI. The trim removed 3 bases at V and 7 bases at J, leaving 6 bases unmatched. This CDR3 region has 15 residues.